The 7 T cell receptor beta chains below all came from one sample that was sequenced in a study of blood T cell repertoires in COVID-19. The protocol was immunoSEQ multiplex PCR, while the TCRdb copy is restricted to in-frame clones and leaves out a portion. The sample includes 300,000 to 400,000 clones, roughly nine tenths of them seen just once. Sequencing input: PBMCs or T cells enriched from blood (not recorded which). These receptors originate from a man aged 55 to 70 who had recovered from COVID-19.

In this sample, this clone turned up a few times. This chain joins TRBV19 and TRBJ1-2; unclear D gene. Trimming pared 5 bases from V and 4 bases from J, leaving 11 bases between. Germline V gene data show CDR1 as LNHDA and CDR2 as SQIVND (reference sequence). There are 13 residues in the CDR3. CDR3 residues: CASSDGTGYGYTF. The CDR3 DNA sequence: TGTGCCAGTAGTGACGGAACGGGCTATGGCTACACCTTC.

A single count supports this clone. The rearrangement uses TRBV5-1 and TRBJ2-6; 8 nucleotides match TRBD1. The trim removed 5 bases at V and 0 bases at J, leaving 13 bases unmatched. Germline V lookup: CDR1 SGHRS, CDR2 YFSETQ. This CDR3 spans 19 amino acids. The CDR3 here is CASSPTTGTGLSGANVLTF. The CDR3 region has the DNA TGCGCCAGCAGTCCCACAACCGGGACAGGTCTCTCTGGGGCCAACGTCCTGACTTTC. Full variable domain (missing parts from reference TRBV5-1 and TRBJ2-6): KAGVTQTPRYLIKTRGQQVTLSCSPISGHRSVSWYQQTPGQGLQFLFEYFSETQRNKGNFPGRFSGRQFSNSRSEMNVSTLELGDSALYLCASSPTTGTGLSGANVLTFGAGSRLTVL.

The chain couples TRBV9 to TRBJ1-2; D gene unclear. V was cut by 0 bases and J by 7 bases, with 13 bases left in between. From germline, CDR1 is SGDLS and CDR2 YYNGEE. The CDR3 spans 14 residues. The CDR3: CASSVGAPSIGYTF. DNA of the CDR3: TGTGCCAGCAGCGTAGGAGCCCCCTCTATTGGCTACACCTTC.

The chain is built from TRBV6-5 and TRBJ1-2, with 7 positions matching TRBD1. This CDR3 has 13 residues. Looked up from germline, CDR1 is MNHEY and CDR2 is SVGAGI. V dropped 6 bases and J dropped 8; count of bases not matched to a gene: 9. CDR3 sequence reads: CASRKLTGNGYTF. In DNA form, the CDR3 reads TGTGCCAGCAGAAAACTGACAGGGAACGGCTACACCTTC.

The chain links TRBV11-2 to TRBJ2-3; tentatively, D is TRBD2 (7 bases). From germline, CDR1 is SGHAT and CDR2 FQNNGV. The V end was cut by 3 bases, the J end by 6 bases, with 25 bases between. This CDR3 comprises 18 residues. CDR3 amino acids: CASSFPFRWGAGADTQYF. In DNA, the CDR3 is TGTGCCAGCAGCTTCCCCTTTCGCTGGGGCGCGGGGGCGGATACGCAGTATTTT.

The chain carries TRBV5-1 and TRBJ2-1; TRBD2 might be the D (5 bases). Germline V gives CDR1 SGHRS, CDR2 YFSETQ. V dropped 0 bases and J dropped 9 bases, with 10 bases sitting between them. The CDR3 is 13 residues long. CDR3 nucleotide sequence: TGCGCCAGCAGCTTGGAACTAGACGGTGAGCAGTTCTTC. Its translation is CASSLELDGEQFF.

The CDR3 coding sequence is TGTGCCAGCAGCCCGGGACTAGCGGCCTACAATGAGCAGTTCTTC. Encoded protein: CASSPGLAAYNEQFF. The chain links TRBV3-1 (or the pseudogene TRBV3-2) to TRBJ2-1; TRBD2 agrees at 11 bases. In germline, CDR1 is LGHDT, CDR2 YNNKEL (reference sequence). CDR3 size: 15 residues. Trimming removed 4 bases from V and 2 bases from J; junction bases left unmatched: 1.